The sequence of this T cell receptor (beta chain) was determined in a study of T-cell reconstitution after alpha-beta-depleted transplantation in children. This clonotype was counted ten times or more. The CDR3 is 13 amino acids. Per germline, CDR1 GTSNPN and CDR2 SVGIG (reference sequence). V lost 1 base and J lost 2, with 8 bases in between. Unique molecular identifiers were incorporated into the prepared TCRbeta library. A single record per CDR3 protein comes from TCRdb applying MiXCR to the PCR reads. The table has more than 150,000 distinct CDR3 sequences, about 6.4% seen once; the top ten hold about 2.9%.

The gene calls are TRBV30 and TRBJ1-2; D uncertain. The sequence was obtained from a human donor who donated a stem cell graft to a child with Wiskott-Aldrich syndrome. The sample here was PBMCs from the stem cell graft donor, taken from the stem cell graft. CDR3 coding DNA: TGTGCCTGGAGTGAAAGGGAAAACTATGGCTACACCTTC. It codes for CAWSERENYGYTF. Filled out from reference TRBV30 and TRBJ1-2, the complete variable domain reads SQTIHQWPATLVQPVGSPLSLECTVEGTSNPNLYWYRQAAGRGLQLLFYSVGIGQISSEVPQNLSASRPQDRQFILSSKKLLLSDSGFYLCAWSERENYGYTFGSGTRLTVV.